The 21 T cell receptor beta chains below all came from one sample that was sequenced in a study of cytomegalovirus exposure and HLA in healthy donors. TCRdb's copy holds only in-frame clones and misses some; the assay was immunoSEQ multiplex PCR. The sample lists 130,000 to 150,000 clones, 75% to 90% occurring once. Sequencing input: PBMCs. The receptor source for this set is a woman younger than 35 in good health and CMV-seropositive.

The J gene is TRBJ2-7, the V gene TRBV6-5; 9 bases are a match to TRBD2. Germline V lookup: CDR1 MNHEY, CDR2 SVGAGI. The length of the CDR3 is 14 residues. V shed 6 bases, J shed 4 bases, and the junction held 7 bases outside the gene matches. This CDR3 is CASRPGTSWYEQYF. The CDR3 DNA reads TGTGCCAGCAGACCCGGGACTAGCTGGTACGAGCAGTACTTC.

This chain connects TRBV5-6 to TRBJ2-7; no firm D call. Looked up from germline, CDR1 is SGHDT and CDR2 is YYEEEE. V lost 3 bases and J 7 bases, leaving 8 bases between the germline ends. The CDR3 totals 11 residues. DNA for the CDR3: TGTGCCAGCAGCTCGTCCGTAGAGCAGTACTTC. It encodes CASSSSVEQYF.

The chain couples TRBV28 to TRBJ2-1; 9 nucleotides align to TRBD2. Germline V gene data show CDR1 as MDHEN and CDR2 as SYDVKM. This CDR3 contains 15 residues. Germline trimming cut 5 bases from V and 5 bases from J; bases unmatched to any gene: 7. The chain's CDR3 is CASSQAGGPHNEQFF. The DNA for the CDR3 is TGTGCCAGCAGTCAGGCGGGGGGGCCCCACAATGAGCAGTTCTTC.

A word on this clone: At one end, the junction sequence differs from germline, possibly due to a read error. The chain recombines TRBV27 with TRBJ1-5, with 7 bases aligning to TRBD1. CDR1 MNHEY and CDR2 SMNVEV come from the germline V gene (reference sequence). The CDR3 is 14 residues long. The CDR3 reads CASSLWGTDQPQHF. CDR3 nucleotide sequence: TGTGCCAGCAGCTTATGGGGGACAGATCAGCCCCAGCATTTT.

CDR3 bases: TGTGCCACCAGCAGTTGGCCCGGGTACGAGCAGTACTTC. Translation: CATSSWPGYEQYF. The J gene is TRBJ2-7, the V gene TRBV15; D gene unclear. The CDR3 runs to 13 residues. Germline-derived CDR1 and CDR2 are LNHNV and YYDKDF (reference sequence). The germline V and J ends were trimmed by 3 bases and 4 bases, with 10 bases remaining between them.

The chain is built from TRBV5-1 and TRBJ1-3; unclear D gene. Looked up from germline, CDR1 is SGHRS and CDR2 is YFSETQ. V lost 3 bases and J 0 bases, leaving 13 bases between the germline ends. The CDR3 is made up of 16 amino acids. CDR3 protein: CASSWTRADSGNTIYF. The CDR3 DNA is TGCGCCAGCAGCTGGACGAGGGCCGACTCTGGAAACACCATATATTTT.

The sample holds one count of this clone. The chain is built from TRBV7-2 and TRBJ2-4, with D tentatively TRBD1 (6 bases). The germline V gene has CDR1 SGHTA and CDR2 FQGNSA. V gave up 1 base and J gave up 9 bases, with 16 bases separating them. CDR3 length: 15 residues. The CDR3 here is CASSLGDRRSSIQYF. The CDR3 DNA reads as TGTGCCAGCAGCTTAGGTGACAGGAGAAGTAGCATTCAGTACTTC.

This clone was counted once. The gene calls are TRBV28 and TRBJ1-4; the match to TRBD1 covers 9 bases. This CDR3 spans 14 amino acids. V lost 6 bases and J lost 8; bases outside the gene matches: 7. Looked up from germline, CDR1 is MDHEN and CDR2 is SYDVKM. CDR3 nucleotides: TGTGCCAGCAGAGGGACAGGGAGCGGGGAAAAACTGTTTTTT. Translated, it gives CASRGTGSGEKLFF.

V usage is TRBV6-9 and J usage is TRBJ1-1; D may be TRBD1 (6 bases). CDR1 is MNHGY, CDR2 SVAAGI, per germline. Trimming removed 5 bases from V and 4 bases from J, with 29 bases in between. The CDR3 consists of 19 residues. CDR3 residues: CASSKKAGMRGRGGTEAFF. The DNA for the CDR3 is TGTGCCAGCAGTAAGAAGGCAGGGATGAGAGGTAGGGGGGGCACTGAAGCTTTCTTT.

The chain joins TRBV2 to TRBJ1-1; D is uncertain. Germline V gene sequence: CDR1 SNHLY, CDR2 FYNNEI. The V end lost 3 bases, the J end lost 5 bases, and 16 bases lay between the germline ends. This CDR3 region has 15 residues. This chain's CDR3 is CASSDEGLSTTEAFF. The CDR3 nucleotides read TGTGCCAGCAGTGATGAGGGCCTATCAACGACTGAAGCTTTCTTT. The full variable domain, completed using reference TRBV2 and TRBJ1-1, is EPEVTQTPSHQVTQMGQEVILRCVPISNHLYFYWYRQILGQKVEFLVSFYNNEISEKSEIFDDQFSVERPDGSNFTLKIRSTKLEDSAMYFCASSDEGLSTTEAFFGQGTRLTVV.

V is TRBV9 and J is TRBJ2-3; 12 nucleotides match TRBD2. The V segment lost 3 bases and the J segment 3 bases; nucleotides outside the gene matches: 2. The CDR3 has 15 amino acids. CDR1 and CDR2 from the germline V gene are SGDLS and YYNGEE. The CDR3 protein is CASSASGGGTDTQYF. CDR3 nucleotide sequence: TGTGCCAGCAGCGCTAGCGGGGGGGGTACAGATACGCAGTATTTT.

This clone was seen just once. The chain joins TRBV6-5 to TRBJ2-3, with D maybe TRBD1 (5 bases). The germline V gene encodes CDR1 MNHEY and CDR2 SVGAGI. The CDR3 is 13 amino acids. V gave up 5 bases and J gave up 5 bases, with 11 bases separating them. The CDR3 here is CASSAYRRDTQYF. CDR3 nucleotides: TGTGCCAGCAGTGCTTACAGGAGAGATACGCAGTATTTT.

The gene calls are TRBV4-1 and TRBJ2-7; 7 nucleotides agree with TRBD2. Germline V gene lookup returns CDR1 MGHRA and CDR2 YSYEKL. V shed 1 base, J shed 2 bases, and the junction held 5 bases outside the gene matches. This CDR3 is 15 amino acids long. The CDR3 DNA is TGCGCCAGCAGCCAAGTGGCGGGGGACCCCTACGAGCAGTACTTC. It encodes CASSQVAGDPYEQYF.

The rearrangement uses TRBV7-9 and TRBJ2-7; TRBD1 might be the D (6 bases). Germline CDR1 SEHNR, CDR2 FQNEAQ (reference sequence). Trimming shortened V by 5 bases and J by 5 bases, and 10 bases separated the two germline ends. This CDR3 contains 12 residues. As DNA, the CDR3 is TGTGCCAGCAGCCAGAAGGGGGACGAGCAGTACTTC. Protein product: CASSQKGDEQYF.

The chain links TRBV9 to TRBJ2-5; 9 bases align to TRBD2. The CDR3 consists of 15 residues. V lost 4 bases and J lost 5; bases outside the gene matches: 9. Germline V gene data show CDR1 as SGDLS and CDR2 as YYNGEE. CDR3 sequence: CASSPDPSGKETQYF. Written as DNA, the CDR3 is TGTGCCAGCAGCCCCGACCCTAGCGGGAAGGAGACCCAGTACTTC.

V gene TRBV6-1 combines with J gene TRBJ2-3; D is possibly TRBD1 (6 bases). V dropped 9 bases and J dropped 8 bases, with 21 bases sitting between them. CDR3 size: 14 residues. Germline CDR1 is MNHNS and CDR2 is SASEGT. This CDR3 reads CASDLTGSLLTQYF. CDR3 sequence (DNA): TGTGCCAGTGATTTGACAGGTTCTTTACTTACGCAGTATTTT.

V is TRBV2 and J is TRBJ2-3; TRBD2 matches at 11 bases. CDR3 length equals 15 residues. In germline, CDR1 is SNHLY, CDR2 FYNNEI. With 5 bases clipped from V and 2 bases from J, the junction kept 3 bases outside the gene matches. Written as DNA, the CDR3 is TGTGCCAGCAGTATGGGACTAGCGGCCACAGATACGCAGTATTTT. The encoded protein is CASSMGLAATDTQYF.

This chain connects TRBV25-1 to TRBJ2-7; weak D call: TRBD1 (6 bases). The CDR3 contains 13 residues. The germline gives CDR1 MGHDK, CDR2 SYGVNS. The V end lost 6 bases, the J end lost 7 bases, and 16 bases lay between the germline ends. CDR3 in DNA: TGTGCCAGCAGGACAGGTCCTTCGGGGGAGCAGTACTTC. Its translation: CASRTGPSGEQYF.

The V gene is TRBV28, the J gene TRBJ2-7, with 7 nucleotides matching TRBD1. This CDR3 contains 13 residues. The ends lost 7 bases at V and 0 bases at J; junction bases unmatched: 3. Germline V gene data show CDR1 as MDHEN and CDR2 as SYDVKM. In nucleotides, the CDR3 is TGTGCCAGCACGGACAGGAGCTCCTACGAGCAGTACTTC. Translated, it gives CASTDRSSYEQYF.

The chain links TRBV7-2 to TRBJ2-7, with 9 bases identical to TRBD2. The CDR3 has 19 amino acids. The junction had 18 bases not matched to a gene; V was cut back by 1 base and J by 5 bases. The germline gives CDR1 SGHTA, CDR2 FQGNSA. CDR3 in amino acids: CASSLESTLPGLASHEQYF. In DNA, the CDR3 is TGTGCCAGCAGCTTAGAATCAACTCTCCCGGGACTAGCCTCTCACGAGCAGTACTTC.

This clone was seen once. This chain links TRBV11-2 with TRBJ2-7, with D maybe TRBD2 (6 bases). The CDR3 runs 15 residues. Germline V CDR1 and CDR2: SGHAT, FQNNGV. The V and J ends lost 0 bases and 0 bases respectively, with 9 bases between them. The CDR3 DNA reads TGTGCCAGCAGCTTAGAGATCGGGAGCTCCTACGAGCAGTACTTC. Its translation: CASSLEIGSSYEQYF.